The 30 T cell receptor beta chains in this list originate from one sample, sequenced in a study of T-cell reconstitution after alpha-beta-depleted transplantation in children. Preparing the TCRbeta library involved the use of unique molecular identifiers. Via MiXCR, TCRdb re-called the PCR reads, giving one row per CDR3 protein. The sample contains 700,000 or so distinct CDR3 sequences, about 12% of which appear only once. Sequencing used PBMCs, obtained before TCRalphabeta/CD19-depleted stem cell transplant. The receptors stem from a girl aged 2 to 9 with congenital amegakaryocytic thrombocytopenia, due to receive a stem cell transplant.

This clonotype was counted ten times or more. V is TRBV10-3 and J is TRBJ2-6; perhaps D is TRBD1 or TRBD2 (5 bases each). Germline CDR1 reads ENHRY; CDR2 reads SYGVKD. Trimming stripped 0 bases from V and 3 bases from J, with 12 bases between. This CDR3 comprises 17 residues. CDR3 protein: CAISESTPGSGANVLTF. The CDR3 nucleotides read TGTGCCATCAGTGAGTCGACACCAGGGAGTGGGGCCAACGTCCTGACTTTC.

This clonotype was observed at least ten times. This chain links TRBV20-1 with TRBJ2-7; D might be TRBD2 (6 bases). V was pared by 4 bases and J by 0 bases, with 13 bases between. Germline values: CDR1 DFQATT, CDR2 SNEGSKA (reference sequence). The CDR3 is 14 residues long. DNA of the CDR3: TGCAGTGCTAACGAGGCTAGCGACTCCTACGAGCAGTACTTC. It encodes CSANEASDSYEQYF.

The chain is built from TRBV20-1 and TRBJ2-1; TRBD2 aligns across 11 bases. Germline CDR1 reads DFQATT; CDR2 reads SNEGSKA (reference sequence). The CDR3 sequence is 17 residues long. Unmatched junction bases numbered 11, after V lost 4 bases and J lost 3 bases. The CDR3 nucleotides read TGCAGTGCTATCCCGGCTAGCGGGAGGTGGTTCTACAATGAGCAGTTCTTC. This translates into CSAIPASGRWFYNEQFF.

This clonotype was detected many times. The chain uses TRBV20-1 and TRBJ2-7, with D possibly being TRBD1 or TRBD2 (5 bases each). Per the germline V gene, CDR1 is DFQATT and CDR2 is SNEGSKA (reference sequence). Trimming left V 1 base short and J 4 bases short, with 17 bases between. CDR3 size: 15 residues. The CDR3 DNA reads as TGCAGTGCTAGAGTGACTACAGGAATCGATTACGAGCAGTACTTC. Translation gives CSARVTTGIDYEQYF.

The chain recombines TRBV5-1 with TRBJ2-7; D unclear. CDR3 length equals 14 residues. The V and J ends lost 10 bases and 3 bases respectively, with 20 bases between them. CDR1 is SGHRS and CDR2 is YFSETQ in the germline V gene. CDR3 sequence (DNA): TGCGCCGGGCGGATAAGACAAGTCCTCTACGAGCAGTACTTC. Translation gives CAGRIRQVLYEQYF. Variable domain in full (rest from reference TRBV5-1 and TRBJ2-7): KAGVTQTPRYLIKTRGQQVTLSCSPISGHRSVSWYQQTPGQGLQFLFEYFSETQRNKGNFPGRFSGRQFSNSRSEMNVSTLELGDSALYLCAGRIRQVLYEQYFGPGTRLTVT.

In its sample, this clonotype was seen a few times. The chain's CDR3 is CASRDVTDTQYF. The CDR3, as DNA: TGTGCCAGCAGGGATGTCACAGATACGCAGTATTTT. The chain couples TRBV25-1 to TRBJ2-3; D call uncertain. CDR3 length: 12 residues. CDR1 and CDR2 (germline): MGHDK, SYGVNS. V was trimmed by 6 bases and J by 2 bases, leaving 6 bases between them.

The V and J genes are TRBV7-2 and TRBJ2-1, with a tentative D call TRBD2 (6 bases). Germline CDR1 SGHTA, CDR2 FQGNSA. This CDR3 is built from 14 residues. V lost 3 bases and J lost 4, with 10 bases in between. CDR3: CASSFSGAYNEQFF. The CDR3 DNA reads TGTGCCAGCAGCTTTTCGGGAGCATACAATGAGCAGTTCTTC.

The chain has TRBV20-1 and TRBJ1-1; D is perhaps TRBD1 (5 bases). V was cut by 6 bases and J by 1 base, with 12 bases left in between. The CDR3 length is 13 residues. CDR1 is DFQATT, CDR2 SNEGSKA, per germline (reference sequence). The CDR3 region has the DNA TGCAGTGCGTGGGACGGTTCGAACACTGAAGCTTTCTTT. This sequence encodes CSAWDGSNTEAFF.

In its sample, this clonotype was seen many times. Here the CDR3 reads CASTQLVGDHYGYTF. The CDR3 region has the DNA TGTGCCAGCACCCAGCTTGTGGGGGACCACTATGGCTACACCTTC. The rearrangement uses TRBV5-5 and TRBJ1-2; TRBD1 might be the D (5 bases). The V and J ends lost 6 bases and 3 bases respectively, with 18 bases between them. CDR3 length equals 15 residues. Germline values: CDR1 SGHKS, CDR2 YYEKEE (reference sequence).

Note on this clonotype: A read error is possible here, since a much larger clone lies one base away. The chain couples TRBV19 to TRBJ1-2; a weak D match, TRBD1 (5 bases). Deletions cut 6 bases from V and 0 bases from J, with 11 bases between. The CDR3 runs to 14 residues. Looked up from germline, CDR1 is LNHDA and CDR2 is SQIVND (reference sequence). CDR3 sequence reads: CASSSTASNYGYTF. In DNA form, the CDR3 reads TGTGCCAGTAGCTCGACAGCCTCTAACTATGGCTACACCTTC.

V usage is TRBV7-8 and J usage is TRBJ2-7; 8 nucleotides align to TRBD1. J lost 5 bases, V lost 2 bases, and 11 bases had no gene match. The length of the CDR3 is 16 residues. Germline V CDR1 and CDR2: SGHVS, FQNEAQ. The CDR3 loop is CASSLWLGQGNHEQYF. The CDR3 coding sequence is TGTGCCAGCAGCTTATGGCTAGGACAGGGCAACCACGAGCAGTACTTC.

This clonotype was observed at least ten times. J is TRBJ2-7 and V is TRBV3-1; D might be TRBD1 (6 bases). Germline values: CDR1 LGHDT, CDR2 YNNKEL (reference sequence). The CDR3 is 14 amino acids. V was cut by 5 bases and J by 2 bases, with 13 bases left in between. The CDR3 is CASSFRDKTYEQYF. As DNA, the CDR3 is TGTGCCAGCAGCTTCCGGGACAAGACCTACGAGCAGTACTTC.

The chain couples TRBV15 to TRBJ2-3, with 7 bases identical to TRBD2. This CDR3 has 18 residues. The trim removed 1 base at V and 5 bases at J, leaving 15 bases unmatched. Per the germline V gene, CDR1 is LNHNV and CDR2 is YYDKDF (reference sequence). The CDR3 coding sequence is TGTGCCACCAGCAGAGGCACCATAGGAGGGAGGGCCCGAGATACGCAGTATTTT. Residues: CATSRGTIGGRARDTQYF.

This clonotype was counted only a few times. The rearrangement uses TRBV24-1 and TRBJ2-1; TRBD2 is a possible D gene (5 bases). V lost 2 bases and J 7 bases, leaving 17 bases between the germline ends. The germline gives CDR1 KGHDR, CDR2 SFDVKD. The CDR3 sequence is 16 residues long. Here the CDR3 DNA reads TGTGCCACCAGTGATTCGTGGTTAGCGAGTAGGAATGAGCAGTTCTTC. It encodes CATSDSWLASRNEQFF.

The chain recombines TRBV11-1 with TRBJ2-5, with D possibly TRBD1 on 6 matching bases. Trimming stripped 3 bases from V and 2 bases from J, with 13 bases between. From germline, CDR1 is SGHAT and CDR2 FQDESV (reference sequence). The CDR3 has 15 amino acids. CDR3 nucleotides: TGTGCCAGCAGCTTTCGTCGGGGACAACAAGAGACCCAGTACTTC. This encodes CASSFRRGQQETQYF.

This clonotype was picked up many times. DNA of the CDR3: TGTGCCAGCAGTTCCTTGGAGGGGGACAATGAGCAGTTCTTC. Encoded protein: CASSSLEGDNEQFF. The chain uses TRBV28 and TRBJ2-1; possibly TRBD1 or TRBD2 for D (6 bases each). V was cut by 4 bases and J by 5 bases, with 12 bases left in between. There are 14 residues in the CDR3. The germline V gene has CDR1 MDHEN and CDR2 SYDVKM.

This clonotype was counted only a few times. This chain links TRBV20-1 with TRBJ2-7; no reliable D call. V shed 4 bases and J shed 3 bases, with 7 bases lying between them. The CDR3 covers 11 residues. In germline, CDR1 is DFQATT, CDR2 SNEGSKA (reference sequence). The CDR3 nucleotides read TGCAGTGCTACCGTCCGCTACGAGCAGTACTTC. Its translation: CSATVRYEQYF.

At least ten counts were recorded for this clonotype. The rearrangement links TRBV12-3 or TRBV12-4 to TRBJ2-3; 9 bases map to TRBD2. V lost 3 bases, J lost 5 bases, and 6 bases stayed unmatched. The CDR3 has 15 residues. CDR3 residues: CASSFIAGEGDTQYF. The CDR3 coding sequence is TGTGCCAGCAGTTTTATAGCGGGAGAGGGAGATACGCAGTATTTT.

This clonotype was observed many times. The chain carries TRBV7-8 and TRBJ1-5; D remains ambiguous. Germline assignment: CDR1 SGHVS and CDR2 FQNEAQ. V was shortened by 5 bases and J by 0 bases, with 11 bases between the two germline ends. CDR3 length: 15 amino acids. The CDR3 protein is CASSPFFGSNQPQHF. CDR3 in DNA: TGTGCCAGCAGCCCCTTTTTCGGTAGCAATCAGCCCCAGCATTTT.

This clonotype turned up a few times. V gene TRBV6-2 or TRBV6-3 combines with J gene TRBJ2-4; tentative D call: TRBD2 (5 bases). The CDR3 has 12 residues. V was shortened by 6 bases and J by 3 bases, with 6 bases between the two germline ends. Germline V gene sequence: CDR1 MNHEY, CDR2 SVGEGT. The CDR3 spells CASSGDKNIQYF. CDR3 DNA: TGTGCCAGCAGCGGGGACAAAAACATTCAGTACTTC.

This clonotype was counted at least ten times. This chain uses TRBV20-1 with TRBJ2-7, with TRBD2 as a possible D gene (7 bases). Trimming took 6 bases from V and 3 from J, leaving 18 bases between them. The germline V gene encodes CDR1 DFQATT and CDR2 SNEGSKA (reference sequence). The CDR3 sequence is 14 residues long. The CDR3, as DNA: TGCAGTGCACCGTCGACTAGCAGGGGCTACGAGCAGTACTTC. It is translated as CSAPSTSRGYEQYF.

The sample holds many counts of this clonotype. The V gene is TRBV12-3 or TRBV12-4, the J gene TRBJ2-5; D remains unclear. There are 12 residues in the CDR3. V was cut by 7 bases and J by 0 bases, with 6 bases left in between. CDR3 nucleotide sequence: TGTGCCAGCAAGTCGAACCAAGAGACCCAGTACTTC. Protein: CASKSNQETQYF.

This clonotype was counted many times. V gene TRBV20-1 combines with J gene TRBJ1-5; perhaps TRBD1 as D (6 bases). The germline gives CDR1 DFQATT, CDR2 SNEGSKA (reference sequence). V was clipped by 6 bases and J by 2 bases, with 14 bases between them. This CDR3 comprises 14 residues. This CDR3 reads CSALGASGNQPQHF. CDR3 nucleotides: TGCAGTGCCCTGGGGGCATCTGGCAATCAGCCCCAGCATTTT.

Concerning this clonotype: Sequence at one end of the junction differs from germline and may be a read error. The CDR3 spells CASSLAGVIYNEQFF. The CDR3 DNA reads TGTGCCAGCAGCCTAGCGGGAGTTATCTACAATGAGCAGTTCTTC. This chain links TRBV7-2 with TRBJ2-1, with 10 bases aligning to TRBD2. Germline lookup yields CDR1 SGHTA and CDR2 FQGNSA. The CDR3 spans 15 residues.

This clonotype came up a few times. The chain links TRBV5-1 to TRBJ2-6, with TRBD1 identical over 8 bases. CDR1 and CDR2 (germline): SGHRS, YFSETQ. The length of the CDR3 is 17 residues. The ends lost 6 bases at V and 2 bases at J; junction bases unmatched: 10. The CDR3 region is CASNVGSTGAGANVLTF. CDR3 bases: TGCGCCAGCAACGTAGGCTCGACAGGGGCTGGGGCCAACGTCCTGACTTTC.

J is TRBJ2-7 and V is TRBV7-2; 8 bases are shared with TRBD2. The CDR3 has 15 residues. V lost 4 bases to trimming and J lost 2 bases; unmatched junction nucleotides: 7. Germline V gene lookup returns CDR1 SGHTA and CDR2 FQGNSA. CDR3 sequence reads: CASSSRPGGAYEQYF. The CDR3 DNA sequence: TGTGCCAGCAGCTCAAGACCGGGAGGGGCCTACGAGCAGTACTTC.

This clonotype occurred many times. The chain uses TRBV2 and TRBJ1-5; D is uncertain. In germline, CDR1 is SNHLY, CDR2 FYNNEI. This CDR3 contains 14 residues. V gave up 2 bases and J gave up 4 bases, with 9 bases separating them. Here the CDR3 DNA reads TGTGCCAGCAGTGAATCGGGCGGAAATCAGCCCCAGCATTTT. This gives the protein CASSESGGNQPQHF.

This clonotype was counted at least ten times. The chain has TRBV7-6 and TRBJ2-2, with D unclear. The CDR3 covers 15 residues. V lost 1 base to trimming and J lost 3 bases, with 9 bases between them. Per the germline V gene, CDR1 is SGHVS and CDR2 is FNYEAQ. The CDR3 here is CASSLVAADTGELFF. CDR3 sequence (DNA): TGTGCCAGCAGCTTAGTGGCAGCTGACACCGGGGAGCTGTTTTTT.

This clonotype was seen at least ten times. The chain couples TRBV6-1 to TRBJ2-3, with 7 bases that match TRBD2. The germline CDR1 and CDR2 sequences are MNHNS and SASEGT. The length of the CDR3 is 14 residues. V shed 7 bases and J 6 bases; nucleotides not matched to a gene: 10. CDR3 sequence: CASTYGTSADTQYF. In DNA, the CDR3 is TGTGCCAGCACCTACGGAACTAGCGCGGATACGCAGTATTTT.

In its sample, this clonotype was seen many times. This chain links TRBV7-8 with TRBJ2-3; D not resolved. Germline V lookup: CDR1 SGHVS, CDR2 FQNEAQ. CDR3 length: 14 amino acids. Deletions cut 8 bases from V and 0 bases from J, with 12 bases between. The CDR3 protein is CASSPKSSTDTQYF. CDR3 coding DNA: TGTGCCAGCTCACCTAAGTCTAGCACAGATACGCAGTATTTT.